The rows below give T cell receptor beta chains drawn from one sample of a study of CD8+ T cells in alopecia areata. TCRdb keeps only in-frame clones here, not all; method: immunoSEQ multiplex PCR. The sample has 98,000 or so clones; under 70% are singletons. The sample in question was CD8+ T cells sorted from blood, obtained at week 4, from a patient treated with tofacitinib. These receptors were collected from a human donor with alopecia areata. Both conserved end residues are part of each CDR3. Fields, in order: D gene, V gene, J gene, clone size, CDR3 protein, CDR3 DNA. The D gene is left open where the match is weak. Some rows mark clone size as missing; the rest say once, few, many or name a class of expanded clone.

.	TRBV27	TRBJ2-7	.	CASSLGRVYEQYF	TGTGCCAGCAGTTTGGGGCGCGTCTACGAGCAGTACTTC
.	TRBV2	TRBJ2-3	.	CASRPVGDTQYF	TGTGCCAGCCGTCCAGTTGGCGATACGCAGTATTTT
TRBD2	TRBV5-1	TRBJ2-7	.	CASSLRASGTYEQYF	TGCGCCAGCAGCTTGAGGGCTAGCGGGACTTACGAGCAGTACTTC
TRBD2	TRBV7-8	TRBJ2-3	.	CASSLSRGLAPDTQYF	TGTGCCAGCAGCCTCTCGCGCGGACTAGCGCCCGATACGCAGTATTTT
.	TRBV19	TRBJ1-1	.	CASSIYTEAFF	TGTGCCAGTAGTATTTACACTGAAGCTTTCTTT
TRBD2	TRBV11-2	TRBJ2-3	.	CASSSGLARSTDTQYF	TGTGCCAGCAGCTCAGGACTAGCTCGGAGCACAGATACGCAGTATTTT
.	TRBV9	TRBJ2-1	.	CASSGVGYEQFF	TGTGCCAGCAGCGGGGTGGGCTATGAGCAGTTCTTC
.	TRBV6-5	TRBJ2-5	.	CASSYFSGETQYF	TGTGCCAGCAGTTACTTCAGCGGGGAGACCCAGTACTTC
.	TRBV29-1	TRBJ2-1	.	CSVERRGDYNEQFF	TGCAGCGTTGAACGGCGGGGCGATTACAATGAGCAGTTCTTC
TRBD1	TRBV29-1	TRBJ2-7	.	CSVRDRTYEQYF	TGCAGCGTCCGGGACAGGACATACGAGCAGTACTTC
.	TRBV15	TRBJ2-7	.	CATSRDRLGKGEQYF	TGTGCCACCAGCAGAGATAGATTGGGGAAGGGGGAGCAGTACTTC
TRBD2	TRBV6-6	TRBJ2-4	.	CASSPRGGLAKNIQYF	TGTGCCAGCAGTCCCCGGGGGGGACTAGCCAAAAACATTCAGTACTTC
TRBD2	TRBV29-1	TRBJ2-7	.	CSVPGLYSYEQYF	TGCAGCGTTCCGGGACTATATAGTTACGAGCAGTACTTC
TRBD1	TRBV7-9	TRBJ2-1	few	CASSLVRDRKPFF	TGTGCCAGCAGCTTAGTCCGGGACAGGAAGCCGTTCTTC
.	TRBV29-1	TRBJ2-3	.	CSVDRDDTDTQYF	TGCAGCGTTGACAGGGATGACACAGATACGCAGTATTTT
.	TRBV30	TRBJ1-4	once	CAWTPGRANEKLFF	TGTGCCTGGACCCCGGGACGGGCAAATGAAAAACTGTTTTTT
.	TRBV7-9	TRBJ1-1	once	CASTQQGKNTEAFF	TGTGCCAGCACCCAACAGGGTAAGAACACTGAAGCTTTCTTT
.	TRBV9	TRBJ2-3	few	CASSVGADTQYF	TGTGCCAGCAGCGTGGGGGCAGATACGCAGTATTTT
.	TRBV15	TRBJ2-7	.	CATSRDLGEQYF	TGTGCCACCAGCAGAGATCTCGGCGAGCAGTACTTC
.	TRBV9	TRBJ2-7	few	CASSVGYGLHYEQYF	TGTGCCAGCAGCGTAGGGTACGGGCTCCACTACGAGCAGTACTTC
.	TRBV11-2	TRBJ2-6	few	CASSLGFGTAGANVLTF	TGTGCCAGCAGCTTAGGGTTCGGAACAGCTGGGGCCAACGTCCTGACTTTC
TRBD1	TRBV28	TRBJ1-5	.	CASSSPRGQMTGWGQPQHF	TGTGCCAGCAGCTCCCCTCGAGGTCAAATGACAGGGTGGGGTCAGCCCCAGCATTTT
TRBD1	TRBV4-3	TRBJ2-2	.	CASSQERGQGAVSGELFF	TGCGCCAGCAGCCAAGAGAGGGGGCAGGGGGCTGTGAGCGGGGAGCTGTTTTTT
TRBD2	TRBV29-1	TRBJ2-1	.	CSVEELAGGSEQFF	TGCAGCGTTGAAGAACTAGCGGGAGGCTCTGAGCAGTTCTTC
.	TRBV7-8	TRBJ2-5	few	CASSLQETQYF	TGTGCCAGCAGCCTCCAGGAGACCCAGTACTTC
.	TRBV30	TRBJ1-5	.	CAWSHNRGWGHQPQHF	TGTGCCTGGAGCCACAACCGAGGATGGGGTCATCAGCCCCAGCATTTT
.	TRBV6-6	TRBJ1-2	.	CASSHGTPYGYTF	TGTGCCAGCAGTCACGGGACACCCTATGGCTACACCTTC
.	TRBV10-3	TRBJ1-1	.	CAIIGVLQDTEAFF	TGTGCCATCATCGGGGTCTTACAGGACACTGAAGCTTTCTTT
TRBD2	TRBV9	TRBJ2-5	.	CASSAREGGLAGAGGETQYF	TGTGCCAGCAGCGCCCGGGAAGGGGGACTAGCGGGAGCGGGAGGTGAGACCCAGTACTTC
.	TRBV7-9	TRBJ2-1	.	CASSPQSNEQFF	TGTGCCAGCAGCCCCCAATCCAATGAGCAGTTCTTC
TRBD2	TRBV27	TRBJ2-5	.	CASSFPTSGREETQYF	TGTGCCAGCAGTTTCCCGACTAGCGGGAGAGAAGAGACCCAGTACTTC
.	TRBV9	TRBJ2-3	.	CASSVGKGPDTQYF	TGTGCCAGCAGCGTAGGGAAAGGCCCAGATACGCAGTATTTT
.	TRBV5-1	TRBJ2-7	.	CASSLHGSFYEQYF	TGCGCCAGCAGCCTACACGGCTCTTTCTACGAGCAGTACTTC
.	TRBV4-2	TRBJ1-4	.	CASSQDGGAEEKLFF	TGTGCCAGCAGCCAAGATGGGGGGGCGGAGGAAAAACTGTTTTTT
TRBD2	TRBV6-4	TRBJ2-3	.	CASSTSGSTDTQYF	TGTGCCAGCAGTACTAGCGGGAGCACAGATACGCAGTATTTT
.	TRBV6-5	TRBJ1-1	few	CASSYSSSYEAFF	TGTGCCAGCAGTTACTCGTCTTCTTATGAAGCTTTCTTT
.	TRBV4-3	TRBJ1-5	once	CASSQDRAGGGRPQHF	TGCGCCAGCAGCCAAGATCGGGCCGGGGGTGGTCGGCCCCAGCATTTT
TRBD2	TRBV15	TRBJ2-4	.	CATSKNAGGGPKNIQYF	TGTGCCACCAGCAAAAATGCGGGGGGCGGGCCCAAAAACATTCAGTACTTC
.	TRBV4-1	TRBJ1-2	.	CASSQVGSYGYTF	TGCGCCAGCAGCCAAGTAGGCAGCTATGGCTACACCTTC
.	TRBV27	TRBJ1-3	few	CASSPQWGDGNTIYF	TGTGCCAGCAGTCCCCAATGGGGGGATGGAAACACCATATATTTT
TRBD2	TRBV5-1	TRBJ2-1	.	CASSLIRLAGTTYNEQFF	TGCGCCAGCAGCTTAATAAGACTAGCGGGGACGACGTACAATGAGCAGTTCTTC
.	TRBV15	TRBJ2-1	few	CATSVTRTAPYNEQFF	TGTGCCACCAGCGTTACTAGGACAGCCCCCTACAATGAGCAGTTCTTC
.	TRBV10-3	TRBJ1-2	.	CALLQGGGYTF	TGTGCCCTACTACAGGGAGGGGGCTACACCTTC
.	TRBV19	TRBJ2-7	few	CASSGQPAHEQYF	TGTGCCAGTAGTGGACAGCCCGCCCACGAGCAGTACTTC
.	TRBV27	TRBJ1-4	.	CASSLIHGYNEKLFF	TGTGCCAGCAGTTTAATTCACGGATATAATGAAAAACTGTTTTTT
TRBD2	TRBV27	TRBJ2-2	.	CASSSTSGSPPGELFF	TGTGCCAGCAGTTCAACTAGCGGGAGCCCCCCCGGGGAGCTGTTTTTT
.	TRBV25-1	TRBJ2-3	.	CASSAHSGDTQYF	TGTGCCAGCAGTGCCCATTCCGGAGATACGCAGTATTTT
TRBD2	TRBV4-1	TRBJ2-3	few	CASTLGFSGGADTQYF	TGCGCCAGCACCCTCGGCTTTAGCGGGGGGGCAGATACGCAGTATTTT
TRBD2	TRBV7-6	TRBJ2-1	.	CASSLLAGVLNEQFF	TGTGCCAGCAGCTTATTGGCGGGAGTACTCAATGAGCAGTTCTTC
TRBD1	TRBV7-2	TRBJ2-7	.	CASSLGQGTYEQYF	TGTGCCAGCAGCTTAGGACAGGGGACCTACGAGCAGTACTTC
.	TRBV6-5	TRBJ2-4	.	CASSVAAKNIQYF	TGTGCCAGCTCGGTAGCAGCCAAAAACATTCAGTACTTC